This passage covers 29 T cell receptor beta chains from one sample sequenced in a study of blood T cell repertoires in COVID-19. Only in-frame clones appear in the TCRdb table, and some are missing; sequencing was by immunoSEQ multiplex PCR. The sample carries some 24,000 clones, about 89% recorded once. Sequenced input: peripheral blood. The receptors here all came from a man in his forties or fifties with active COVID-19.

V usage is TRBV12-3 or TRBV12-4 and J usage is TRBJ1-2, with a tentative D call TRBD1 (5 bases). V was pared by 6 bases and J by 8 bases, with 16 bases between. The CDR3 covers 13 residues. The CDR3 loop is CASSIGGGEGYTF. For the CDR3, the DNA is TGTGCCAGCAGCATCGGGGGGGGTGAGGGCTACACCTTC.

The V gene is TRBV7-9, the J gene TRBJ2-4; D may be TRBD1 (6 bases). V was clipped by 8 bases and J by 5 bases, with 19 bases between them. Germline CDR1 reads SEHNR; CDR2 reads FQNEAQ (reference sequence). This CDR3 contains 15 residues. CDR3: CASSVTGSDQNIQYF. The CDR3 DNA sequence: TGTGCCAGCTCCGTAACAGGGTCCGACCAAAACATTCAGTACTTC.

This chain connects TRBV4-1 to TRBJ1-4; possible D gene TRBD1, 5 bases. CDR1 is MGHRA, CDR2 YSYEKL, per germline. V lost 3 bases, J lost 7 bases, and 9 bases lay in between. There are 13 residues in the CDR3. The CDR3 DNA follows: TGCGCCAGCAGCCAGTGGAGGGGTGAAAAACTGTTTTTT. Protein product: CASSQWRGEKLFF.

V usage is TRBV18 and J usage is TRBJ1-2, with D maybe TRBD1 (5 bases). CDR1 KGHSH and CDR2 LQKENI come from the germline V gene. Trimming took 0 bases from V and 5 from J, leaving 10 bases between them. CDR3 length: 14 residues. The CDR3 sequence: CASSPPTVQYGYTF. In nucleotides, the CDR3 is TGTGCCAGCTCACCACCGACAGTTCAATATGGCTACACCTTC. Full variable domain (outside the CDR3, taken from reference TRBV18 and TRBJ1-2): NAGVMQNPRHLVRRRGQEARLRCSPMKGHSHVYWYRQLPEEGLKFMVYLQKENIIDESGMPKERFSAEFPKEGPSILRIQQVVRGDSAAYFCASSPPTVQYGYTFGSGTRLTVV.

The table lists this clone with a few counts. CDR3 DNA sequence: TGTGCCAGCAGGAGGGACAGGGGTGAAGCTTTCTTT. Translation: CASRRDRGEAFF. The chain links TRBV7-8 to TRBJ1-1; the match to TRBD1 covers 10 bases. CDR3 length: 12 residues. Trimming removed 6 bases from V and 7 bases from J; junction bases left unmatched: 2. The germline V gene encodes CDR1 SGHVS and CDR2 FQNEAQ. The whole variable domain, filled in from reference TRBV7-8 and TRBJ1-1, reads GAGVSQSPRYKVAKRGQDVALRCDPISGHVSLFWYQQALGQGPEFLTYFQNEAQLDKSGLPSDRFFAERPEGSVSTLKIQRTQQEDSAVYLCASRRDRGEAFFGQGTRLTVV.

The chain employs TRBV7-9 and TRBJ1-6, with D tentatively TRBD1 (5 bases). The CDR3 totals 16 residues. Germline CDR1 SEHNR, CDR2 FQNEAQ (reference sequence). Between the trimmed V and J ends, which lost 5 bases and 0 bases, there was a span of 11 bases. Here the CDR3 reads CASSPPQGSYNSPLHF. The DNA for the CDR3 is TGTGCCAGCAGCCCCCCCCAGGGCTCCTATAATTCACCCCTCCACTTT.

The chain is built from TRBV6-5 and TRBJ2-5; 8 bases are a match to TRBD2. Germline CDR1 and CDR2: MNHEY and SVGAGI. The V gene end was trimmed by 4 bases and the J gene end by 6 bases; junction bases not matched to a gene: 10. The CDR3 sequence is 15 residues long. The CDR3 bases are TGTGCCAGCAGTTCCGTGAGCGGGAGTAGTAAGACCCAGTACTTC. Translated, it gives CASSSVSGSSKTQYF.

V gene TRBV3-1 (or the pseudogene TRBV3-2) combines with J gene TRBJ2-5, with 9 nucleotides matching TRBD2. The germline V gene has CDR1 LGHDT and CDR2 YNNKEL (reference sequence). The V segment lost 0 bases and the J segment 5 bases; nucleotides outside the gene matches: 16. This CDR3 has 19 amino acids. CDR3 DNA: TGTGCCAGCAGCCAAGAAGGCCTAGCGGGAACCCACGAGGGTGAGACCCAGTACTTC. This codes for CASSQEGLAGTHEGETQYF.

The chain employs TRBV10-3 and TRBJ1-1; the D is unclear. The germline CDR1 and CDR2 sequences are ENHRY and SYGVKD. The CDR3 has 14 amino acids. Trimming took 0 bases from V and 1 from J, leaving 6 bases between them. The CDR3 DNA reads as TGTGCCATCAGTGAGTCTGGAGGGAACACTGAAGCTTTCTTT. Translating it yields CAISESGGNTEAFF.

The chain couples TRBV9 to TRBJ1-4; TRBD1 matches at 7 bases. This CDR3 has 16 amino acids. V lost 2 bases to trimming and J lost 2 bases; unmatched junction nucleotides: 6. Germline V gene data show CDR1 as SGDLS and CDR2 as YYNGEE. CDR3 loop: CASSVKGAATNEKLFF. The CDR3 nucleotides read TGTGCCAGCAGCGTGAAGGGGGCAGCTACTAATGAAAAACTGTTTTTT. The entire variable domain, with the rest obtained from reference TRBV9 and TRBJ1-4, is as follows: DSGVTQTPKHLITATGQRVTLRCSPRSGDLSVYWYQQSLDQGLQFLIQYYNGEERAKGNILERFSAQQFPDLHSELNLSSLELGDSALYFCASSVKGAATNEKLFFGSGTQLSVL.

The V call is TRBV11-2, the J call TRBJ2-1; unclear D gene. The germline V and J ends were trimmed by 7 bases and 15 bases, with 16 bases remaining between them. Germline CDR1 SGHAT, CDR2 FQNNGV. This CDR3 contains 11 residues. DNA of the CDR3: TGTGCCAGCATCGCGGCCGGAAGAGGGTTCTTC. Protein product: CASIAAGRGFF.

The rearrangement uses TRBV28 and TRBJ2-5; TRBD2 aligns across 8 bases. The CDR3 has 15 amino acids. Unmatched junction bases numbered 10, after V lost 5 bases and J lost 5 bases. Germline CDR1 and CDR2: MDHEN and SYDVKM. The CDR3: CASSPPSGSMETQYF. DNA of the CDR3: TGTGCCAGCAGTCCTCCGAGCGGGAGCATGGAGACCCAGTACTTC.

The rearrangement joins TRBV6-6 to TRBJ2-1; 7 bases are a match to TRBD1. In germline, CDR1 is MNHNY, CDR2 SVGAGI (reference sequence). There are 15 residues in the CDR3. V lost 7 bases, J lost 5 bases, and 11 bases stayed unmatched. The CDR3 reads CASKLEGAQNNEQFF. The DNA for the CDR3 is TGTGCCAGCAAGCTCGAGGGGGCTCAAAACAATGAGCAGTTCTTC.

The CDR3 DNA reads TGTGCCAGCAGCCCGGGACTAGCGGGGAAGAGGGGGGAGCTGTTTTTT. Translation: CASSPGLAGKRGELFF. The chain is built from TRBV11-3 and TRBJ2-2; TRBD2 aligns across 13 bases. CDR1 SGHNT and CDR2 YENEEA come from the germline V gene. V lost 5 bases to trimming and J lost 8 bases; unmatched junction nucleotides: 8. The CDR3 runs 16 residues.

The V and J genes are TRBV9 and TRBJ2-1; weak D call: TRBD2 (5 bases). The CDR3 contains 15 residues. Germline CDR1 reads SGDLS; CDR2 reads YYNGEE. Trimming took 2 bases from V and 0 from J, leaving 9 bases between them. The DNA of the CDR3 is TGTGCCAGCAGCGTTCACGGGAACTCCTACAATGAGCAGTTCTTC. Its protein product is CASSVHGNSYNEQFF.

The rearrangement uses TRBV29-1 and TRBJ2-7; perhaps TRBD1 as D (5 bases). The germline CDR1 and CDR2 sequences are SQVTM and ANQGSEA. V lost 7 bases and J 3 bases, leaving 13 bases between the germline ends. The CDR3 totals 12 residues. The chain's CDR3 is CSARTLYYEQYF. The CDR3 region has the DNA TGCAGCGCAAGGACACTCTACTACGAGCAGTACTTC.

The J gene is TRBJ2-7, the V gene TRBV5-6, with 7 bases identical to TRBD1. There are 14 residues in the CDR3. Germline V gives CDR1 SGHDT, CDR2 YYEEEE. V gave up 4 bases and J gave up 4 bases; unmatched junction bases: 8. The CDR3 is CASSPWTGSYEQYF. CDR3 DNA sequence: TGTGCCAGCAGCCCCTGGACAGGATCTTACGAGCAGTACTTC.

CDR3 loop: CASSTSRARENTIYF. CDR3 nucleotide sequence: TGTGCCAGCAGCACTTCCAGGGCGCGGGAAAACACCATATATTTT. This chain connects TRBV21-1 to TRBJ1-3. TRBV21-1 is annotated as a pseudogene. This CDR3 is 15 amino acids long.

This clone was seen more than once but under ten times. V and J are TRBV7-9 and TRBJ2-2; the D gene is possibly TRBD2 (5 bases). The CDR3 sequence is 14 residues long. CDR1 is SEHNR, CDR2 FQNEAQ, per germline (reference sequence). V lost 6 bases and J lost 0, with 8 bases in between. The CDR3 region is CASRRATNTGELFF. The CDR3, as DNA: TGTGCCAGCAGGCGGGCGACGAACACCGGGGAGCTGTTTTTT.

V gene TRBV3-1 (or the pseudogene TRBV3-2) combines with J gene TRBJ1-5; 7 bases line up with TRBD1. With 1 base clipped from V and 6 bases from J, the junction kept 6 bases outside the gene matches. The CDR3 sequence is 15 residues long. Germline V gene sequence: CDR1 LGHDT, CDR2 YNNKEL (reference sequence). CDR3 sequence reads: CASSQGQGPPQPQHF. The DNA of the CDR3 is TGTGCCAGCAGCCAAGGACAGGGTCCCCCTCAGCCCCAGCATTTT.

This chain joins TRBV9 and TRBJ2-5, with D perhaps TRBD1 (5 bases). This CDR3 is built from 13 residues. Germline V lookup: CDR1 SGDLS, CDR2 YYNGEE. V was pared by 3 bases and J by 2 bases, with 8 bases between. The CDR3 reads CASSADNQETQYF. CDR3 DNA: TGTGCCAGCAGCGCGGACAATCAAGAGACCCAGTACTTC.

This CDR3 is CASSQKGTSGILYEQYF. The CDR3 region has the DNA TGTGCCAGCTCACAAAAAGGGACTAGCGGGATTCTTTACGAGCAGTACTTC. The chain employs TRBV18 and TRBJ2-7; TRBD2 matches at 13 bases. The V gene's germline CDR1 is KGHSH and CDR2 LQKENI. The trim removed 4 bases at V and 4 bases at J, leaving 10 bases unmatched. The CDR3 is 17 residues long.

This clone has only a few counts. V usage is TRBV21-1 and J usage is TRBJ2-1; the D segment call TRBD2 is taken from the table without a DNA check. TRBV21-1 represents a pseudogene. CDR3 length: 20 amino acids. The CDR3 DNA reads TGTGCCAGCAGCTCCAGACTAGCGGGGGGCGGGGGTCCCATCTACAATGAGCAGTTCTTC. Encoded protein: CASSSRLAGGGGPIYNEQFF.

The J gene is TRBJ2-1, the V gene TRBV9, with 8 bases matching TRBD2. Germline V gene sequence: CDR1 SGDLS, CDR2 YYNGEE. The CDR3 contains 15 residues. With V trimmed by 2 bases and J by 7 bases, 8 bases remained unmatched. CDR3 loop: CASSVSAGVSNEQFF. The CDR3 DNA is TGTGCCAGCAGCGTCTCAGCGGGAGTAAGTAATGAGCAGTTCTTC.

CDR3 in amino acids: CASSYASTQYF. In nucleotides, the CDR3 is TGTGCCAGCAGTTACGCGTCGACCCAGTACTTC. The chain carries TRBV6-6 and TRBJ2-5; D unclear. The CDR3 extends over 11 amino acids. Germline values: CDR1 MNHNY, CDR2 SVGAGI (reference sequence). V gave up 2 bases and J gave up 7 bases, with 5 bases separating them.

The chain employs TRBV4-1 and TRBJ2-5; 8 bases line up with TRBD2. CDR3 length: 17 residues. Germline lookup yields CDR1 MGHRA and CDR2 YSYEKL. V gave up 0 bases and J gave up 5 bases; unmatched junction bases: 11. CDR3: CASSQDPERGYKETQYF. CDR3 in DNA: TGCGCCAGCAGCCAAGACCCCGAGCGGGGGTACAAGGAGACCCAGTACTTC.

The chain couples TRBV5-1 to TRBJ2-2; tentative D call: TRBD2 (5 bases). V lost 4 bases and J lost 12, with 16 bases in between. Germline CDR1 and CDR2: SGHRS and YFSETQ. This CDR3 is built from 13 residues. The CDR3 reads CASSTDSAVKLFF. CDR3 DNA: TGCGCCAGCAGCACGGATAGCGCCGTGAAGCTGTTTTTT.

V and J are TRBV7-3 and TRBJ2-1; D unclear. CDR1 is SGHTA and CDR2 is FQGTGA in the germline V gene. With 3 bases removed from V and 5 bases from J, the gap between germline ends came to 5 bases. CDR3 size: 12 residues. DNA for the CDR3: TGTGCCAGCAGCTTGAGCAACAATGAGCAGTTCTTC. Encoded protein: CASSLSNNEQFF.

This sequence joins TRBV2 and TRBJ2-7; TRBD1 might be the D (5 bases). This CDR3 has 15 amino acids. Germline lookup yields CDR1 SNHLY and CDR2 FYNNEI. The germline V and J ends were trimmed by 6 bases and 0 bases, with 15 bases remaining between them. The CDR3: CASSPQGRPSYEQYF. CDR3 nucleotides: TGTGCCAGCAGCCCTCAGGGCAGACCCTCCTACGAGCAGTACTTC.